The rows below give T cell receptor beta chains drawn from one sample of a study of blood T cell repertoires in COVID-19. The protocol was immunoSEQ multiplex PCR, while the TCRdb copy is restricted to in-frame clones and leaves out a portion. This sample has about 35,000 clones; 75% to 90% occur once, and the top ten carry 10%. Sequencing was performed on peripheral blood. The source is an elderly man with active COVID-19. CDR3s include the opening cysteine and the closing phenylalanine or tryptophan. Clone size is given for some rows only: seen once, a few or many times, or a class if the clone is expanded.

V,size,CDR3
TRBV5-6,-,CASSLGGGGYEQYF
TRBV11-3,-,CASSIGTGSYEQYF
TRBV28,-,CASSLRVSEQYF
TRBV30,few,CAWSVRRSGANTEAFF
TRBV6-5,-,CASRDRISYEQYF
TRBV2,-,CASSADMGLARF
TRBV3-1/TRBV3-2,-,CASSQVLRSGNTIYF
TRBV6-2/TRBV6-3,once,CASSYSGLSNQPQHF
TRBV6-6,-,CASTQGQGRTYEQYF
TRBV10-3,-,CAISESKDRFSSYNSPLHF
TRBV20-1,-,CSASGPGVAGHTDTQYF
TRBV6-5,-,CATRRDIATTYGYTF
TRBV10-3,-,CATKRESYEQYF
TRBV6-6,-,CASSFPEGQQYF
TRBV28,-,CASRGFGAGRTDTQYF
TRBV7-2,-,CASSFDPDSGETQYF
TRBV19,-,CATRDIHGSPLHF
TRBV12-3/TRBV12-4,-,CASSTADTQYF
TRBV15,-,CATSRGTSARGYEQYF
TRBV7-2,-,CASSPGTGWDEQFF
TRBV28,once,CASSERGEKGEQYF
TRBV3-1/TRBV3-2,-,CASSQGSRAGELFF
TRBV6-2/TRBV6-3,-,CASSYGLAGEQYF
TRBV3-1/TRBV3-2,-,CASSQDGRLAGREQYF
TRBV16,once,CASSQGQGNQPQHF
TRBV7-2,-,CASRESSGSYEQYF
TRBV19,-,CASSIGDRQGFYGQFF
TRBV24-1,-,CATRGSSYNEQFF
TRBV12-3/TRBV12-4,-,CASSLSGFEQYF
TRBV27,-,CASSSRVGARDSYSYNSPLHF
TRBV6-5,-,CASSPGTGKYEQYF
TRBV28,-,CASRQGEVFSEKLFF
TRBV9,-,CASSVAAGENIQYF
TRBV29-1,-,CSVDRSNYGYTF
TRBV11-2,-,CASSLIPLRDYEQYF
TRBV18,-,CASSQGGAPGGYNEQFF
TRBV7-2,-,CASSRGLASETQYF
TRBV24-1,-,CATSQAGADRNEQFF
TRBV19,-,CASSINRGADEQYF
TRBV18,-,CASSPQGQGRDQPQHF
TRBV7-2,medium-sized,CASSLLLASYEQYF
TRBV5-4,once,CASSTLTGDYEQYF
TRBV15,-,CATSTRGQGKTEAFF
TRBV7-9,-,CASSTGTYNEQFF
TRBV29-1,once,CSADRGTDTQYF
TRBV21-1,-,CASSKGNPADAGSGRTQYF
TRBV25-1,-,CASSERPGQGWGYTF
TRBV9,-,CASSAAVDRAGHEQYF
TRBV7-2,-,CASSLRGSGVNNEQFF
TRBV5-5,medium-sized,CASSLGTGAGEQYF